The next 6 T cell receptor beta chains were all read from a single sample in a study of identical twins. MiXCR was run by TCRdb on the 5' RACE reads, yielding one entry per CDR3 protein. The repertoire holds roughly 1,500,000 distinct CDR3 sequences, about 30% seen once, with 0.25% to 0.3% in the top ten. The sequencing sample was made of cord blood. The receptors stem from a newborn girl in good health.

This clonotype was seen only once. The chain uses TRBV6-2 or TRBV6-3 and TRBJ2-6, with TRBD2 matching over 16 bases. With 6 bases clipped from V and 4 bases from J, the junction kept 12 bases outside the gene matches. Germline V CDR1 and CDR2: MNHEY, SVGEGT. This CDR3 has 20 amino acids. CDR3 amino acids: CASRSKPGLAGGPGANVLTF. The CDR3 region has the DNA TGTGCCAGCAGAAGCAAGCCGGGACTAGCGGGGGGGCCGGGGGCCAACGTCCTGACTTTC.

The CDR3 loop is CASTLGRENTEAFF. The DNA for the CDR3 is TGTGCCAGCACCCTGGGAAGGGAGAACACTGAAGCTTTCTTT. This rearrangement joins TRBV7-9 to TRBJ1-1; D gene ambiguous. Trimming stripped 7 bases from V and 1 base from J, with 13 bases between. CDR3 length equals 14 residues. Germline V lookup: CDR1 SEHNR, CDR2 FQNEAQ (reference sequence).

The chain has TRBV4-2 and TRBJ1-6; 7 bases are a match to TRBD1. Germline lookup yields CDR1 LGHNA and CDR2 YNFKEQ. V was clipped by 4 bases and J by 7 bases; unmatched bases: 7. This CDR3 has 15 residues. The CDR3 is CASSLPPGGNSPLHF. The DNA of the CDR3 is TGTGCCAGCAGCCTGCCCCCAGGGGGGAATTCACCCCTCCACTTT.

The rearrangement links TRBV6-6 to TRBJ2-7, with D tentatively TRBD1 or TRBD2 (5 bases each). Germline CDR1 reads MNHNY; CDR2 reads SVGAGI (reference sequence). V was clipped by 5 bases and J by 5 bases, with 16 bases between them. The CDR3 has 14 residues. The CDR3 bases are TGTGCCAGCAGTGCCAGGCTGGGGGTCCACGAGCAGTACTTC. This gives the protein CASSARLGVHEQYF.

As to this clonotype: A read error is possible here, since a much larger clone lies one base away. The chain carries TRBV6-2 or TRBV6-3 and TRBJ2-7; weak D call: TRBD2 (5 bases). This CDR3 region has 14 residues. Trimming cost V 4 bases and J 3 bases, with 13 bases left between them. Germline V CDR1 and CDR2: MNHEY, SVGEGT. The CDR3: CASSSGPAVYEQYF. DNA of the CDR3: TGTGCCAGCAGTTCCGGACCAGCGGTCTACGAGCAGTACTTC.

This sequence joins TRBV20-1 and TRBJ1-1; D is uncertain. CDR3 length equals 13 residues. Germline V gene sequence: CDR1 DFQATT, CDR2 SNEGSKA (reference sequence). Trimming shortened V by 2 bases and J by 0 bases, and 7 bases separated the two germline ends. The CDR3 DNA reads TGCAGTGCTAGAAACAGCATGAACACTGAAGCTTTCTTT. Translating it yields CSARNSMNTEAFF.